This T cell receptor beta chain was documented in a study of T-cell memory formation after mild COVID-19. Background on the study: Clusters of TCRs were largely donor specific.

Remarks on this clonotype: What it binds is unknown.

The CDR3 is made up of 15 amino acids. The germline V and J ends were trimmed by 5 bases and 3 bases, with 14 bases remaining between them. 5'RACE, which relied on constant-segment primers, yielded TCR alpha and TCR beta cDNA libraries carrying sample barcodes and UMIs. TCRdb redid the calling of the 5' RACE reads with MiXCR, one entry per CDR3 protein. The profile shows 450,000 to 650,000 distinct CDR3 sequences, about a fifth of them singletons. Points from the study as a whole: CM and EM subsets held most contracting CD4+ clones; EMRA held CD8+ ones. Certain responding clones were present in pre-infection memory, suggesting participation of cross-reactive memory.

The sequence came from an adult woman who had mild COVID-19 (a few samples of this study predate the infection). Cell type and time point are not known. The chain has TRBV12-3 or TRBV12-4 and TRBJ2-1, with a weak D call TRBD1 (6 bases). The sample comprised PBMCs or a T cell subset sorted from them (not recorded which). The CDR3 DNA reads TGTGCCAGCAGTCCAGGACAGCTCCTCTACAATGAGCAGTTCTTC. Translated, it gives CASSPGQLLYNEQFF.